These T cell receptor beta chains were read from a single sample in a study of Ad26.COV2.S vaccination and SARS-CoV-2 variants. Sequencing was performed with immunoSEQ multiplex PCR; in TCRdb, only in-frame clones are kept and a portion is missing. The table records about 410,000 clones, approximately 91% of them present only once. This specimen was peripheral blood, taken in a trial of Ad26.COV2.S vaccine versus placebo. These receptors came from a person aged 18-65 years who received the Ad26.COV2.S COVID-19 vaccine or a placebo. The CDR3 runs from the conserved cysteine through the conserved F or W. The D gene is left open where the match is weak. Size is omitted from some rows. Given values are once, few, many or a class for expanded clones.

CDR3 length	D gene	J gene	V gene	clone size	CDR3 DNA	CDR3 protein
14	TRBD2	TRBJ2-5	TRBV11-2	.	TGTGCCAGCAGCTTGTCTAGCGGGGGAGAGACCCAGTACTTC	CASSLSSGGETQYF
14	TRBD1	TRBJ2-7	TRBV4-1	few	TGCGCCAGCAGCTACGGACAGGTGGGCAACGAGCAGTACTTC	CASSYGQVGNEQYF
12	.	TRBJ2-5	TRBV5-1	.	TGCGCCAGCAGCTTGGCCGGAGAGACCCAGTACTTC	CASSLAGETQYF
14	TRBD1	TRBJ2-7	TRBV4-2	.	TGTGCCAGCAGCCAAGAGGGGGACAGTTACGAGCAGTACTTC	CASSQEGDSYEQYF
15	TRBD1	TRBJ2-2	TRBV6-2/TRBV6-3	.	TGTGCCAGCAGCCCCGGACAGGGGACCGGCGGGGAGCTGTTTTTT	CASSPGQGTGGELFF
15	TRBD1	TRBJ2-1	TRBV3-1/TRBV3-2	.	TGTGCCAGCAGCTACGGGACAGGGGACTACAATGAGCAGTTCTTC	CASSYGTGDYNEQFF
15	TRBD1	TRBJ2-7	TRBV27	.	TGTGCCAGCAGTTTATTTGGGACAGGCCCCTACGAGCAGTACTTC	CASSLFGTGPYEQYF
15	TRBD1	TRBJ1-5	TRBV7-8	.	TGTGCCAGCAGCTTATACGGGACAGGGGTTCAGCCCCAGCATTTT	CASSLYGTGVQPQHF
15	TRBD1	TRBJ2-7	TRBV7-9	.	TGTGCCAGCAGCTTGGGGACAGGGAAGCGAGACGAGCAGTACTTC	CASSLGTGKRDEQYF
17	.	TRBJ2-7	TRBV4-2	.	TGTGCCAGCAGCCAAGATTGGAGACAGGCCAAGTTCCACGAGCAGTACTTC	CASSQDWRQAKFHEQYF
15	.	TRBJ2-7	TRBV10-1	.	TGCGCCAGCAGTGATGGGGCAGGTGACTCCTACGAGCAGTACTTC	CASSDGAGDSYEQYF
15	.	TRBJ2-7	TRBV3-1/TRBV3-2	.	TGTGCCAGCAGCCAAGATTATGACAACTCCTACGAGCAGTACTTC	CASSQDYDNSYEQYF
18	TRBD1	TRBJ2-1	TRBV7-2	few	TGTGCCAGCAGCTTAAGGTCCTGGACAGGGGCGCCCACCAATGAGCAGTTCTTC	CASSLRSWTGAPTNEQFF
14	TRBD2	TRBJ2-5	TRBV7-9	.	TGTGCCAGCAGTCTAGCGGGGGTCGGGAAGACCCAGTACTTC	CASSLAGVGKTQYF
14	TRBD1	TRBJ1-2	TRBV6-6	.	TGTGCCAGCAGTTACTCGTGGCAGGGGGATGGCTACACCTTC	CASSYSWQGDGYTF
16	TRBD2	TRBJ2-2	TRBV5-5	.	TGTGCCAGCAGCCCCCCTGGGCGGGGGGGCCCCGGGGAGCTGTTTTTT	CASSPPGRGGPGELFF
16	.	TRBJ1-2	TRBV4-1	.	TGCGCCAGCAGCCAAGGCCTACAAGAGAGGATGAAGGGCTACACCTTC	CASSQGLQERMKGYTF
13	.	TRBJ1-5	TRBV6-2/TRBV6-3	.	TGTGCCAGCAGTTATAAATCAACCCAGCCCCAGCATTTT	CASSYKSTQPQHF
17	.	TRBJ2-3	TRBV15	.	TGTGCCACCAGCAGAGTCCTCAGGCCAGGGTCCCCAGATACGCAGTATTTT	CATSRVLRPGSPDTQYF
15	TRBD2	TRBJ2-1	TRBV7-2	.	TGTGCCAGCAGCTTAGAGCTGGGACTAGCGGGGAGCAAGTTCTTC	CASSLELGLAGSKFF
15	.	TRBJ1-4	TRBV7-9	.	TGTGCCAGCAGCTTAAATAGCGTTTGGGCTGAAAAACTGTTTTTT	CASSLNSVWAEKLFF
19	TRBD2	TRBJ2-3	TRBV11-2	.	TGTGCCAGCAGCGTAAGGGGGCCCACTAGCGGGGGGGCTAAAGATACGCAGTATTTT	CASSVRGPTSGGAKDTQYF
19	.	TRBJ1-5	TRBV11-2	.	TGTGCCAGCAGCCCGGGGGGCCGAGCGGGGACACCTCTGAATCAGCCCCAGCATTTT	CASSPGGRAGTPLNQPQHF
15	.	TRBJ1-1	TRBV4-1	.	TGCGCCAGCAGCCAAGTTTACGGGTTAAACACTGAAGCTTTCTTT	CASSQVYGLNTEAFF
16	TRBD2	TRBJ2-5	TRBV4-3	.	TGCGCCAGCAGCCAAGGGACTAGACTGGGACAAGAGACCCAGTACTTC	CASSQGTRLGQETQYF
15	.	TRBJ2-7	TRBV11-1	.	TGTGCCAGCAGCTTAGATCGGGGCCACTTGAGGGAGCAGTACTTC	CASSLDRGHLREQYF
10	.	TRBJ2-7	TRBV20-1	.	TGCAGTGCTAGAGATCACGAGCAGTACTTC	CSARDHEQYF
15	.	TRBJ2-5	TRBV9	.	TGTGCCAGCAGCGCATCAGGACAGATCCAAGAGACCCAGTACTTC	CASSASGQIQETQYF
13	TRBD1	TRBJ2-5	TRBV12-3/TRBV12-4	.	TGTGCCAGCACCGGGACAGGGGGCGAGACCCAGTACTTC	CASTGTGGETQYF
14	TRBD1	TRBJ1-5	TRBV27	.	TGTGCCAGCAGTGTCCGGGACAGGAATCAGCCCCAGCATTTT	CASSVRDRNQPQHF
14	TRBD1	TRBJ2-1	TRBV10-3	.	TGTGCCACCTTAGGGGGCTTAGGGGGCAATGAGCAGTTCTTC	CATLGGLGGNEQFF
15	.	TRBJ2-7	TRBV7-6	.	TGTGCCAGCAGCCCCGGGACCTCCGGGGCTTACGAGCAGTACTTC	CASSPGTSGAYEQYF
13	.	TRBJ1-4	TRBV7-2	.	TGTGCCAGCAGCTTTTGGGGCAATGAAAAACTGTTTTTT	CASSFWGNEKLFF
13	TRBD1	TRBJ1-5	TRBV19	.	TGTGCCAGTAGTGGGGACAGGGCCCAGCCCCAGCATTTT	CASSGDRAQPQHF
15	TRBD1	TRBJ1-4	TRBV13	.	TGTGCCAGCAGAGGCAGGGGGCATACTAATGAAAAACTGTTTTTT	CASRGRGHTNEKLFF
13	.	TRBJ2-1	TRBV19	.	TGTGCCAGTAGTCCAGCTAGGGGCGATGAGCAGTTCTTC	CASSPARGDEQFF
16	TRBD2	TRBJ2-1	TRBV3-1/TRBV3-2	.	TGTGCCAGCAGCCCGGGGACTAGCGGAGTCTACAATGAGCAGTTCTTC	CASSPGTSGVYNEQFF
16	TRBD1	TRBJ2-7	TRBV5-1	.	TGCGCCAGCAGCTCGGACCCGGGACAGGGCATCTACGAGCAGTACTTC	CASSSDPGQGIYEQYF
14	.	TRBJ2-5	TRBV5-1	.	TGCGCCAGCAGCCCAATGGACCAACAAGAGACCCAGTACTTC	CASSPMDQQETQYF
16	TRBD1	TRBJ2-5	TRBV10-2	.	TGCGCCAGCAGTGAAGAAGGACAGGGTCTTCAAGAGACCCAGTACTTC	CASSEEGQGLQETQYF
17	TRBD2	TRBJ2-2	TRBV5-4	many	TGTGCCAGCAGCAAGGGACTAGCGGGGTCGAACACCGGGGAGCTGTTTTTT	CASSKGLAGSNTGELFF
17	TRBD2	TRBJ2-1	TRBV14	.	TGTGCCAGCAGCCAAGGGTACCTAGCGGAGTCCTACAATGAGCAGTTCTTC	CASSQGYLAESYNEQFF
15	.	TRBJ1-5	TRBV21-1	.	TGTGCCACGGAACCTAGGGGTCTTAGCAATCAGCCCCAGCATTTT	CATEPRGLSNQPQHF
14	TRBD2	TRBJ2-1	TRBV11-2	once	TGTGCCAGCAGCTTTGTAGCGGGGGGTGGTGAGCAGTTCTTC	CASSFVAGGGEQFF
18	.	TRBJ1-1	TRBV7-2	few	TGTGCCAGCAGCGCCCGGATCAGGCCAGGCGCTTCCAACACTGAAGCTTTCTTT	CASSARIRPGASNTEAFF
13	.	TRBJ1-6	TRBV27	.	TGTGCCAGCACTAAGGGACGGAATTCACCCCTCCACTTT	CASTKGRNSPLHF
16	TRBD1	TRBJ2-5	TRBV7-9	.	TGTGCCAGCAGCTTATGGACAGGGGGACGGTCGGAGACCCAGTACTTC	CASSLWTGGRSETQYF
14	.	TRBJ1-1	TRBV11-2	.	TGTGCCAGCAGCGTAGCCCCGGGAGGCACTGAAGCTTTCTTT	CASSVAPGGTEAFF
16	TRBD2	TRBJ2-5	TRBV10-3	.	TGTGCCATCAGTGAGTCAACTAGCGGAAACCAAGAGACCCAGTACTTC	CAISESTSGNQETQYF
14	.	TRBJ2-2	TRBV24-1	.	TGTGCCACCAGTGACAAGGGAGGAACCGGGGAGCTGTTTTTT	CATSDKGGTGELFF